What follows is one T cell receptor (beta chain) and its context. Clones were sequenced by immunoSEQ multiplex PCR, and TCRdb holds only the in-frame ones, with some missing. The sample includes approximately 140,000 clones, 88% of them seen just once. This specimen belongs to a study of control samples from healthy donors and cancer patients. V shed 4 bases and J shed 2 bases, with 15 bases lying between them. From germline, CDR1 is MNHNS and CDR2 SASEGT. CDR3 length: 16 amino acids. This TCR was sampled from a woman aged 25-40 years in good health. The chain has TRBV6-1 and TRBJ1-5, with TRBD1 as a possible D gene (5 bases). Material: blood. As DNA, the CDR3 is TGTGCCAGCAGTGGGAGGGGCCGGGCCGGCAATCAGCCCCAGCATTTT. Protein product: CASSGRGRAGNQPQHF.